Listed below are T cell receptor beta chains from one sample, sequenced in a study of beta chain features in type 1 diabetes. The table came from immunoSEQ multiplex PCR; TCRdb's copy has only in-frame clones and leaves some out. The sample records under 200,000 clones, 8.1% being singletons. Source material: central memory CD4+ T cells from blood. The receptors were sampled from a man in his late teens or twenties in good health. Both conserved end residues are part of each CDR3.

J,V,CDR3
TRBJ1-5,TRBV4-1,CASSQDRGQGTQPQHF
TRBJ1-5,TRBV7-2,CASSSWTDYSNQPQHF
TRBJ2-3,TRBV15,CATSLEIAGIADTQYF
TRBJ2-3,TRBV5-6,CASSLVREWYF
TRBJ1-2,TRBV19,CASTLGDAAYGYTF
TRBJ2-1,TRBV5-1,CASSLEQSSYNEQFF
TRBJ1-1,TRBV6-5,CASSGYYRSYTEAFF
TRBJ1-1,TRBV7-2,CASSQGQGHTEAFF
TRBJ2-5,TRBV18,CASSPPSLTQETQYF
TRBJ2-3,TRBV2,CASSELTGFGRGRSDTQYF
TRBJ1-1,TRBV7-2,CASSLLAEAFF
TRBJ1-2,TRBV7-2,CASSLGAYGYTF
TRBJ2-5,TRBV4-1,CASSLQGLAGGQETQYF
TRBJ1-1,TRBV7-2,CASSPRTGANTEAFF
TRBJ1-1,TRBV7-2,CASSLTGAQNTEAFF